The 5 T cell receptor beta chains below come from one sample, sequenced in a study of blood T cell repertoires in COVID-19. Libraries were prepared by immunoSEQ multiplex PCR; TCRdb keeps only in-frame clonotypes and omits some of them. This table has 200,000 to 300,000 clones, around 86% appearing once. Input material: PBMCs or T cells enriched from blood (not recorded which). These receptor sequences come from a woman aged 18-29 years who had recovered from COVID-19.

For this clone: Other DNA sequences in this specimen translate into the identical CDR3. The chain has TRBV19 and TRBJ2-5; 9 bases line up with TRBD1. CDR1 is LNHDA and CDR2 is SQIVND in the germline V gene (reference sequence). This CDR3 is built from 15 residues. Losses at the gene ends were 5 bases for V and 3 bases for J; bases not matched to a gene: 7. The CDR3 nucleotides are TGTGCCAGTAGTCCAAGGAGACAGGGGGAAGAGACCCAGTACTTC. Translated: CASSPRRQGEETQYF.

The chain has TRBV5-4 and TRBJ2-5, with 8 bases identical to TRBD2. The ends lost 2 bases at V and 2 bases at J; junction bases unmatched: 5. The CDR3 spans 15 residues. Germline V gene data show CDR1 as SGHNT and CDR2 as YYREEE (reference sequence). The CDR3 is CASSFAGGPQETQYF. In nucleotides, the CDR3 is TGTGCCAGCAGCTTTGCGGGAGGACCGCAAGAGACCCAGTACTTC.

This chain uses TRBV11-1 with TRBJ2-3; the match to TRBD2 covers 8 bases. Per the germline V gene, CDR1 is SGHAT and CDR2 is FQDESV (reference sequence). J gave up 4 bases and V 1 base, and 4 bases lay outside the gene matches. This CDR3 comprises 15 residues. As DNA, the CDR3 is TGTGCCAGCAGCTTAGACGGGAGGGCCGCAGATACGCAGTATTTT. Amino acid sequence: CASSLDGRAADTQYF. Based on the CDR3 plus reference TRBV11-1 and TRBJ2-3, the full variable domain is EAEVAQSPRYKITEKSQAVAFWCDPISGHATLYWYRQILGQGPELLVQFQDESVVDDSQLPKDRFSAERLKGVDSTLKIQPAELGDSAMYLCASSLDGRAADTQYFGPGTRLTVL.

This clone showed up just once. The chain uses TRBV5-1 and TRBJ2-5, with 13 nucleotides matching TRBD2. V lost 1 base and J lost 2; bases outside the gene matches: 8. Looked up from germline, CDR1 is SGHRS and CDR2 is YFSETQ. This CDR3 region has 18 residues. The CDR3 sequence: CASSLLETSGGPQETQYF. CDR3 DNA sequence: TGCGCCAGCAGCTTGTTAGAGACTAGCGGGGGGCCTCAAGAGACCCAGTACTTC.

This clone showed up just once. This same CDR3 is encoded by further DNA sequences in the sample. This chain links TRBV27 with TRBJ1-1; D not certain. The V gene lost 5 bases and the J gene lost 0 bases, with 7 bases spanning the gap. From germline, CDR1 is MNHEY and CDR2 SMNVEV (reference sequence). This CDR3 contains 13 residues. Here the CDR3 DNA reads TGTGCCAGCAGTCTCACTGTGAACACTGAAGCTTTCTTT. Its translation: CASSLTVNTEAFF.